A single sample is the source of the 30 T cell receptor beta chains below, sequenced in a study of CD8 T cells in Susac syndrome. RNA in amounts of roughly 0.5 to 1 ug was reverse transcribed with random hexamers. Each CDR3 protein is one row after TCRdb ran MiXCR on the immunoSEQ multiplex PCR reads. Among approximately 180,000 distinct CDR3 sequences, around 95% were seen once, and the ten largest hold about 0.093%. Sequenced: CD4+ T cells from PBMCs. The receptors shown here come from a human donor with multiple sclerosis.

In its sample, this clonotype was seen once. The chain recombines TRBV6-2 or TRBV6-3 with TRBJ2-7, with 7 positions matching TRBD1. There are 13 residues in the CDR3. Trimming removed 10 bases from V and 2 bases from J; junction bases left unmatched: 8. The V gene's germline CDR1 is MNHEY and CDR2 SVGEGT. CDR3 nucleotides: TGTGCCACCCTACAGGGGATCGCCTACGAGCAGTACTTC. It specifies CATLQGIAYEQYF.

This chain connects TRBV11-2 to TRBJ2-3; 12 bases map to TRBD2. V lost 5 bases and J lost 3; bases outside the gene matches: 6. The CDR3 is made up of 16 amino acids. Looked up from germline, CDR1 is SGHAT and CDR2 is FQNNGV. The CDR3 spells CASSAGLAGLTDTQYF. The CDR3 DNA follows: TGTGCCAGCAGCGCCGGACTAGCGGGGTTAACAGATACGCAGTATTTT.

The chain carries TRBV6-2 or TRBV6-3 and TRBJ1-2, with D uncertain. Trimming left V 7 bases short and J 4 bases short, with 16 bases between. Germline lookup yields CDR1 MNHEY and CDR2 SVGEGT. The CDR3 runs to 14 residues. The CDR3 region is CASKRAFSAYGYTF. CDR3 nucleotides: TGTGCCAGCAAGAGGGCCTTTAGTGCCTATGGCTACACCTTC.

The chain recombines TRBV5-1 with TRBJ2-7, with D maybe TRBD1 (5 bases). The V end was cut by 7 bases, the J end by 2 bases, with 13 bases between. This CDR3 is 13 amino acids long. The germline V gene encodes CDR1 SGHRS and CDR2 YFSETQ. The CDR3 is CASAADITYEQYF. CDR3 coding DNA: TGCGCCAGCGCGGCGGACATCACCTACGAGCAGTACTTC. The full variable domain, rest sourced from reference TRBV5-1 and TRBJ2-7, is KAGVTQTPRYLIKTRGQQVTLSCSPISGHRSVSWYQQTPGQGLQFLFEYFSETQRNKGNFPGRFSGRQFSNSRSEMNVSTLELGDSALYLCASAADITYEQYFGPGTRLTVT.

This clonotype was seen only a few times. The chain has TRBV30 and TRBJ1-1; D is undetermined. Trimming took off 0 bases at V and 3 bases at J, with 8 bases between the two ends. Germline values: CDR1 GTSNPN, CDR2 SVGIG (reference sequence). The CDR3 contains 13 residues. The CDR3 DNA sequence: TGTGCCTGGAGTGTGCGAGGAGACACTGAAGCTTTCTTT. Translation: CAWSVRGDTEAFF.

CDR3 nucleotide sequence: TGTGCCAGCAGTTCAAGTGGACGTAGGATCTACGAGCAGTACTTC. Translating gives CASSSSGRRIYEQYF. The chain has TRBV12-3 or TRBV12-4 and TRBJ2-7, with no clear D. With 4 bases removed from V and 3 bases from J, the gap between germline ends came to 16 bases. This CDR3 has 15 amino acids.

The rearrangement joins TRBV19 to TRBJ1-5, with 7 bases that match TRBD1. This CDR3 spans 17 amino acids. Germline V gene lookup returns CDR1 LNHDA and CDR2 SQIVND (reference sequence). The junction had 13 bases not matched to a gene; V was cut back by 5 bases and J by 3 bases. CDR3 loop: CASSLSVGTVFNQPQHF. In DNA form, the CDR3 reads TGTGCCAGTAGTCTCTCGGTCGGGACAGTCTTCAATCAGCCCCAGCATTTT.

This rearrangement joins TRBV6-5 to TRBJ2-5, with D perhaps TRBD2 (5 bases). Germline V gene data show CDR1 as MNHEY and CDR2 as SVGAGI. V was clipped by 5 bases and J by 2 bases, with 12 bases between them. The CDR3 has 14 amino acids. The chain's CDR3 is CASSRGLEQETQYF. The DNA for the CDR3 is TGTGCCAGCAGTCGGGGTCTGGAACAAGAGACCCAGTACTTC.

The rearrangement joins TRBV29-1 to TRBJ2-2; D is uncertain. CDR3 length equals 13 residues. From germline, CDR1 is SQVTM and CDR2 ANQGSEA. V lost 3 bases and J 1 base, leaving 6 bases between the germline ends. The CDR3 sequence is CSVDRQNTGELFF. CDR3 nucleotide sequence: TGCAGCGTTGACAGGCAGAACACCGGGGAGCTGTTTTTT.

This clonotype was seen more than once but under ten times. This chain connects TRBV18 to TRBJ2-7, with a possible D match to TRBD1 (6 bases). V was cut by 5 bases and J by 6 bases, with 11 bases left in between. This CDR3 contains 12 residues. Germline CDR1 KGHSH, CDR2 LQKENI. The CDR3 region has the DNA TGTGCCAGCTCAGCGAACAGGGCCGAGCAGTACTTC. It yields the protein CASSANRAEQYF.

This sequence joins TRBV6-1 and TRBJ2-5; 8 bases fit TRBD2. J was trimmed by 5 bases and V by 0 bases; bases with no gene match: 11. CDR1 is MNHNS, CDR2 SASEGT, per germline. The CDR3 covers 17 residues. The CDR3 here is CASSEAQRGTMGETQYF. DNA of the CDR3: TGTGCCAGCAGTGAAGCTCAGCGGGGGACAATGGGGGAGACCCAGTACTTC.

This chain uses TRBV7-8 with TRBJ1-2, with D perhaps matching TRBD1 (5 bases). Trimming shortened V by 5 bases and J by 4 bases, and 14 bases separated the two germline ends. Per the germline V gene, CDR1 is SGHVS and CDR2 is FQNEAQ. The CDR3 runs 14 residues. CDR3 amino acids: CASSPGTDRYGYTF. In DNA form, the CDR3 reads TGTGCCAGCAGCCCGGGGACGGACCGCTATGGCTACACCTTC.

The chain combines TRBV2 with TRBJ1-1; D might be TRBD1 (6 bases). The V gene lost 3 bases and the J gene lost 5 bases, with 13 bases spanning the gap. CDR1 is SNHLY and CDR2 is FYNNEI in the germline V gene. The CDR3 totals 14 residues. This CDR3 reads CASSDQGRETEAFF. For the CDR3, the DNA is TGTGCCAGCAGTGATCAGGGGAGGGAAACTGAAGCTTTCTTT.

This chain connects TRBV7-9 to TRBJ1-2; 7 bases match TRBD1. V lost 5 bases to trimming and J lost 1 base; unmatched junction nucleotides: 4. The CDR3 consists of 14 residues. Germline V CDR1 and CDR2: SEHNR, FQNEAQ (reference sequence). The CDR3 DNA is TGTGCCAGCAGCCCGGGACAGCTTAACTATGGCTACACCTTC. This translates into CASSPGQLNYGYTF.

The rearrangement uses TRBV27 and TRBJ2-7, with 7 bases fitting TRBD1. V lost 5 bases to trimming and J lost 0 bases; unmatched junction nucleotides: 7. The CDR3 sequence is 15 residues long. Per the germline V gene, CDR1 is MNHEY and CDR2 is SMNVEV (reference sequence). CDR3: CASSTYRDSSYEQYF. The CDR3 DNA follows: TGTGCCAGCAGTACGTACAGGGACAGCTCCTACGAGCAGTACTTC.

The rearrangement joins TRBV29-1 to TRBJ2-7, with D possibly TRBD2 on 7 matching bases. The V end was cut by 6 bases, the J end by 7 bases, with 16 bases between. The V gene's germline CDR1 is SQVTM and CDR2 ANQGSEA. The CDR3 sequence is 12 residues long. As DNA, the CDR3 is TGCAGCGTGAGGCGGGGGCCTGAGGAGCAGTACTTC. Translating it yields CSVRRGPEEQYF.

This chain uses TRBV2 with TRBJ1-6, with 9 bases matching TRBD1. The CDR3 totals 15 residues. Losses at the gene ends were 8 bases for V and 5 bases for J; bases not matched to a gene: 7. Germline V gene data show CDR1 as SNHLY and CDR2 as FYNNEI. The CDR3 bases are TGTGCCAGCTTGGACAGGGGCCGTCATAATTCACCCCTCCACTTT. Amino acid sequence: CASLDRGRHNSPLHF.

V usage is TRBV29-1 and J usage is TRBJ2-1, with unresolved D. The germline CDR1 and CDR2 sequences are SQVTM and ANQGSEA. Trimming stripped 7 bases from V and 8 bases from J, with 15 bases between. The length of the CDR3 is 12 residues. CDR3 sequence: CSAPERGHEQFF. As DNA, the CDR3 is TGCAGCGCCCCCGAGCGCGGACATGAGCAGTTCTTC.

The rearrangement links TRBV7-3 to TRBJ2-1; no definite D call. CDR1 and CDR2 from the germline V gene are SGHTA and FQGTGA. The length of the CDR3 is 11 residues. Trimming took off 5 bases at V and 7 bases at J, with 6 bases between the two ends. As DNA, the CDR3 is TGTGCCAGCAGCGACCGAAATGAGCAGTTCTTC. Its translation is CASSDRNEQFF.

V usage is TRBV15 and J usage is TRBJ2-3; no clear D gene. The germline CDR1 and CDR2 sequences are LNHNV and YYDKDF (reference sequence). The CDR3 covers 12 residues. With 5 bases removed from V and 8 bases from J, the gap between germline ends came to 11 bases. The chain's CDR3 is CATSQGPATQYF. In DNA form, the CDR3 reads TGTGCCACCAGCCAAGGACCGGCTACGCAGTATTTT.

The rearrangement uses TRBV7-9 and TRBJ1-6; 7 positions agree with TRBD1. Germline V gives CDR1 SEHNR, CDR2 FQNEAQ (reference sequence). The CDR3 is made up of 16 amino acids. Germline trimming cut 4 bases from V and 6 bases from J; bases unmatched to any gene: 9. The CDR3 DNA reads TGTGCCAGCAGCTCAGGATGGGGACAGCTTAATTCACCCCTCCACTTT. Residues: CASSSGWGQLNSPLHF.

V usage is TRBV7-2 and J usage is TRBJ1-2; D ambiguous. The V gene's germline CDR1 is SGHTA and CDR2 FQGNSA. The germline V and J ends were trimmed by 4 bases and 4 bases, with 4 bases remaining between them. CDR3 length: 11 residues. The DNA of the CDR3 is TGTGCCAGCAGCTCCCTCTATGGCTACACCTTC. The encoded protein is CASSSLYGYTF.

V usage is TRBV12-3 or TRBV12-4 and J usage is TRBJ2-5, with 10 bases that match TRBD2. The CDR3 is 15 amino acids. The junction had 12 bases not matched to a gene; V was cut back by 5 bases and J by 9 bases. In DNA form, the CDR3 reads TGTGCCAGCAGTCGTGGACTAGCGGCCTCCAGGGCCCAGTACTTC. Protein: CASSRGLAASRAQYF.

This chain connects TRBV20-1 to TRBJ1-1; D is unclear. Germline CDR1 and CDR2: DFQATT and SNEGSKA (reference sequence). The CDR3 sequence is 11 residues long. Trimming shortened V by 2 bases and J by 7 bases, and 8 bases separated the two germline ends. Written as DNA, the CDR3 is TGCAGTGCTAGACCCGGTATTGAAGCTTTCTTT. Protein: CSARPGIEAFF.

The chain uses TRBV7-9 and TRBJ2-6, with D unclear. CDR1 SEHNR and CDR2 FQNEAQ come from the germline V gene (reference sequence). CDR3 length equals 15 residues. Trimming cost V 1 base and J 4 bases, with 8 bases left between them. The CDR3 region has the DNA TGTGCCAGCAGCTTAGGTGCAGGCGGGGCCAACGTCCTGACTTTC. Its protein product is CASSLGAGGANVLTF.

The chain links TRBV30 to TRBJ2-2; 7 bases are shared with TRBD1. Germline values: CDR1 GTSNPN, CDR2 SVGIG (reference sequence). V lost 4 bases and J lost 4; bases outside the gene matches: 9. CDR3 length: 15 amino acids. For the CDR3, the DNA is TGTGCCTGGACTATCCCGACAGGGTTCACCGGGGAGCTGTTTTTT. Translated, it gives CAWTIPTGFTGELFF.

V usage is TRBV6-5 and J usage is TRBJ1-1; the D gene is possibly TRBD1 (5 bases). Per germline, CDR1 MNHEY and CDR2 SVGAGI. Trimming took off 5 bases at V and 4 bases at J, with 17 bases between the two ends. The CDR3 is 15 residues long. The CDR3 nucleotides are TGTGCCAGCAGTCCAATCACAGGTGGTAGCACTGAAGCTTTCTTT. Translation: CASSPITGGSTEAFF.

The V call is TRBV29-1, the J call TRBJ2-3; D gene unclear. This CDR3 has 14 residues. Germline CDR1 and CDR2: SQVTM and ANQGSEA. Trimming stripped 3 bases from V and 3 bases from J, with 13 bases between. The chain's CDR3 is CSVDPRLGTDTQYF. The DNA of the CDR3 is TGCAGCGTTGATCCACGTCTGGGTACAGATACGCAGTATTTT.

This clonotype was seen a single time. In nucleotides, the CDR3 is TGTGCCAGCTCACCTCTCCAGGCCGACGAGCAGTACTTC. This encodes CASSPLQADEQYF. The chain joins TRBV18 to TRBJ2-7; D is unclear. Per germline, CDR1 KGHSH and CDR2 LQKENI. This CDR3 comprises 13 residues. V was cut by 3 bases and J by 5 bases, with 11 bases left in between.

V is TRBV9 and J is TRBJ2-1, with D maybe TRBD2 (5 bases). V was trimmed by 0 bases and J by 6 bases, leaving 10 bases between them. The CDR3 sequence is 14 residues long. Germline values: CDR1 SGDLS, CDR2 YYNGEE. The CDR3 DNA reads TGTGCCAGCAGCGTAGAACCCGCGGGCAATGAGCAGTTCTTC. Its protein product is CASSVEPAGNEQFF.